The 5 T cell receptor beta chains below come from one sample, sequenced in a study of neurological immune-mediated disorders. Time point given: technical triplicate 2. MiXCR, run by TCRdb on the 5' RACE reads, gives a single entry per CDR3 protein. Among about 59,000 distinct CDR3 sequences, 24% were seen once, and the ten largest hold around 4.5%. The sample taken for sequencing was PBMCs. The source is a man between 60 and 70 years old with HTLV-1-associated myelopathy (HAM/TSP).

This clonotype occurred many times. The chain combines TRBV27 with TRBJ2-7; 12 positions agree with TRBD2. This CDR3 comprises 13 residues. Trimming cost V 6 bases and J 13 bases; bases outside gene matches: 10. Germline V gene sequence: CDR1 MNHEY, CDR2 SMNVEV (reference sequence). CDR3: CASRETSGSNSYF. The CDR3 nucleotides are TGTGCCAGCAGAGAGACTAGCGGGAGTAATTCCTACTTC.

Many counts were recorded for this clonotype. The V and J genes are TRBV4-1 and TRBJ2-5, with D perhaps TRBD2 (6 bases). Germline V gene data show CDR1 as MGHRA and CDR2 as YSYEKL. The CDR3 length is 15 residues. Deletions cut 1 base from V and 3 bases from J, with 12 bases between. CDR3 coding DNA: TGCGCCAGCAGCCAAGTGGGCGGAGGGGAAGAGACCCAGTACTTC. This gives the protein CASSQVGGGEETQYF.

This clonotype was seen only a few times. The rearrangement uses TRBV20-1 and TRBJ2-3, with TRBD2 identical over 10 bases. V was clipped by 3 bases and J by 5 bases; unmatched bases: 5. The germline CDR1 and CDR2 sequences are DFQATT and SNEGSKA (reference sequence). The CDR3 is 14 residues long. As DNA, the CDR3 is TGCAGTGCTAGGGCTAGCGGGAGATTAGATACGCAGTATTTT. Translating it yields CSARASGRLDTQYF.

This CDR3 is CASSQSDNEQFF. Written as DNA, the CDR3 is TGCGCCAGCAGTCAATCGGACAATGAGCAGTTCTTC. This rearrangement joins TRBV10-2 to TRBJ2-1; D not resolved. Trimming pared 5 bases from V and 5 bases from J, leaving 7 bases between. CDR3 size: 12 residues. Germline values: CDR1 WSHSY, CDR2 SAAADI.

The V and J genes are TRBV3-1 and TRBJ2-7; unclear D gene. V gave up 1 base and J gave up 2 bases, with 9 bases separating them. The CDR3 totals 14 residues. Germline CDR1 is LGHDT and CDR2 is YNNKEL (reference sequence). The CDR3 sequence is CASSQGPTPYEQYF. The CDR3 DNA follows: TGTGCCAGCAGCCAAGGTCCGACCCCCTACGAGCAGTACTTC.